The 6 T cell receptor beta chains given below trace back to one sample, sequenced in a study of blood T cell repertoires in COVID-19. Only in-frame clones appear in the TCRdb table, and some are missing; sequencing was by immunoSEQ multiplex PCR. Found here are under 300,000 clones, around 90% of them singletons; the top ten hold less than 2%. Sequences were obtained from PBMCs or T cells enriched from blood (not recorded which). All receptors come from a middle-aged woman who had recovered from COVID-19.

This chain joins TRBV6-1 and TRBJ1-4; D perhaps matches TRBD1 (6 bases). V was trimmed by 3 bases and J by 11 bases, leaving 7 bases between them. The CDR3 consists of 11 residues. The germline gives CDR1 MNHNS, CDR2 SASEGT. The CDR3 protein is CASSERGKLFF. CDR3 nucleotide sequence: TGTGCCAGCAGTGAGAGGGGGAAACTGTTTTTT.

This clone has just one count. The chain has TRBV19 and TRBJ2-5; D uncertain. Per the germline V gene, CDR1 is LNHDA and CDR2 is SQIVND (reference sequence). Trimming shortened V by 6 bases and J by 5 bases, and 7 bases separated the two germline ends. The CDR3 loop spans 11 amino acids. CDR3 DNA sequence: TGTGCCAGTAGCCAAGCGGAGACCCAGTACTTC. This encodes CASSQAETQYF.

This chain joins TRBV7-8 and TRBJ1-2; 12 positions agree with TRBD1. Germline assignment: CDR1 SGHVS and CDR2 FQNEAQ. Trimming cost V 7 bases and J 2 bases; bases outside gene matches: 17. The CDR3 extends over 19 amino acids. The CDR3 DNA sequence: TGTGCCAGCACCAACCTCCGGGACAGGGGGCTAGGGGCCAACTATGGCTACACCTTC. Residues: CASTNLRDRGLGANYGYTF.

V gene TRBV4-1 combines with J gene TRBJ1-1, with D uncertain. With 6 bases removed from V and 0 bases from J, the gap between germline ends came to 14 bases. This CDR3 has 15 residues. Germline V gene lookup returns CDR1 MGHRA and CDR2 YSYEKL. The DNA of the CDR3 is TGCGCCAGCAGACTTGGCTGGCAGGTGAACACTGAAGCTTTCTTT. Residues: CASRLGWQVNTEAFF.

This chain uses TRBV14 with TRBJ2-7, with 7 bases that match TRBD1. This CDR3 comprises 15 residues. Germline CDR1 SGHDN, CDR2 FVKESK. J was trimmed by 4 bases and V by 1 base; bases with no gene match: 7. The CDR3 protein is CASSQGRGSIYEQYF. CDR3 DNA sequence: TGTGCCAGCAGCCAAGGCAGGGGGTCAATTTACGAGCAGTACTTC.

Written as DNA, the CDR3 is TGTGCCACCAACGAGCAGGGCTCTGGGGCCAACGTCCTGACTTTC. Residues: CATNEQGSGANVLTF. The rearrangement joins TRBV24-1 to TRBJ2-6; a possible D gene is TRBD1 (5 bases). V lost 8 bases to trimming and J lost 0 bases, with 10 bases between them. The germline V gene has CDR1 KGHDR and CDR2 SFDVKD. The CDR3 totals 15 residues.